This record looks at one T cell receptor (beta chain) sequence and its context. The data belong to a study of early stage breast cancer tumors. In the study overall: Of 15 to 20 invasive breast tumors, about a dozen were hormone receptor-positive, HER2-negative.

Trimming took off 4 bases at V and 0 bases at J, with 19 bases between the two ends. Germline V CDR1 and CDR2: KGHSH, LQKENI. This CDR3 has 18 amino acids. Sequencing was performed with immunoSEQ multiplex PCR; in TCRdb, only in-frame clones are kept and a portion is missing. Altogether about 72,000 clones are present, approximately 79% being singletons, with the ten largest covering under 4%. The origin of this receptor is a person in their sixties with breast cancer. The sample comprised blood. The V and J genes are TRBV18 and TRBJ1-5; D is ambiguous. In DNA form, the CDR3 reads TGTGCCAGCTCACTCGGGGAATCAGTTGGTTATAGCAATCAGCCCCAGCATTTT. Translated: CASSLGESVGYSNQPQHF.